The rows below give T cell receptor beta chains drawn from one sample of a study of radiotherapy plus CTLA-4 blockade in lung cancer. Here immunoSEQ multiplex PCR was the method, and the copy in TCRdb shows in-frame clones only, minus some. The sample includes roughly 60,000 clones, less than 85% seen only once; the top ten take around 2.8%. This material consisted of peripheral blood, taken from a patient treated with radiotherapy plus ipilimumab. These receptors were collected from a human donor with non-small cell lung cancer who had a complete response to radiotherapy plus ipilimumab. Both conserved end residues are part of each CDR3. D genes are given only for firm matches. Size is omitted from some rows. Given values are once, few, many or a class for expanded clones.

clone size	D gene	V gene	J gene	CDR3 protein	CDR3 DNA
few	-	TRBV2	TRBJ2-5	CASSLRETQYF	TGTGCCAGCAGTCTCCGGGAGACCCAGTACTTC
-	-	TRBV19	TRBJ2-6	CASSINVGAFGANVLTF	TGTGCCAGTAGTATTAATGTGGGAGCGTTTGGGGCCAACGTCCTGACTTTC
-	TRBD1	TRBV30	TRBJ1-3	CAWSVRGAKSSGNAIYF	TGTGCCTGGAGTGTCAGGGGGGCTAAGAGCTCTGGAAACGCCATATATTTT
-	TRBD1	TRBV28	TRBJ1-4	CASSAPGTGKEKLFF	TGTGCCAGCAGTGCACCCGGGACAGGGAAGGAAAAACTGTTTTTT
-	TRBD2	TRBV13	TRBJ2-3	CASSRRTSGGGTQYF	TGTGCCAGCAGCCGCCGGACTAGCGGGGGGGGCACGCAGTATTTT
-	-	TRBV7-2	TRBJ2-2	CASSLVRVTGELFF	TGTGCCAGCAGCTTAGTGCGGGTCACCGGGGAGCTGTTTTTT
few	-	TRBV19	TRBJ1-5	CASRKQGRLSQPQHF	TGTGCCAGTAGAAAACAGGGTCGGCTCAGCCAGCCCCAGCATTTT
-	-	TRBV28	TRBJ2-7	CASSLFPGSAYEQYF	TGTGCCAGCAGTTTGTTCCCAGGGTCTGCCTACGAGCAGTACTTC
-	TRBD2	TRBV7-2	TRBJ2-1	CASSSAGTSVNEQFF	TGTGCCAGCAGCTCAGCCGGGACTAGCGTCAATGAGCAGTTCTTC
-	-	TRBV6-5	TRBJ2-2	CASSYGGLLTGELFF	TGTGCCAGCAGTTACGGGGGCCTCCTGACCGGGGAGCTGTTTTTT
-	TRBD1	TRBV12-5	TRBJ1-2	CASGLGQGGGYTF	TGTGCTAGTGGCCTTGGACAGGGTGGTGGCTACACCTTC
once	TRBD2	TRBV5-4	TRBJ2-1	CASSTRGLLYNEQFF	TGTGCCAGCAGCACCCGGGGACTACTCTACAATGAGCAGTTCTTC
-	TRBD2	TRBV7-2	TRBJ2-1	CASSATSGGSNEQFF	TGTGCCAGCAGCGCGACTAGCGGCGGATCCAATGAGCAGTTCTTC
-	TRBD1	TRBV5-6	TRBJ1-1	CASSLWGDRGGNTEAFF	TGTGCCAGCAGCTTGTGGGGGGACAGGGGGGGCAACACTGAAGCTTTCTTT
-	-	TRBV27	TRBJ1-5	CASSLYPTGSNQPQHF	TGTGCCAGCAGTTTATACCCGACAGGTAGCAATCAGCCCCAGCATTTT
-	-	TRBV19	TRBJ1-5	CASSSRRDQPQHF	TGTGCCAGTAGTAGCAGGCGGGATCAGCCCCAGCATTTT
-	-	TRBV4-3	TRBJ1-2	CASSPGETNYYGYTF	TGCGCCAGCAGCCCAGGGGAAACGAACTACTATGGCTACACCTTC
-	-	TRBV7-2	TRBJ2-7	CASSLAQTEQYF	TGTGCCAGCAGCTTAGCCCAGACAGAGCAGTACTTC
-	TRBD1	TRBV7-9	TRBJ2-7	CASSREQGTYEQYF	TGTGCCAGCAGCCGCGAACAGGGGACGTACGAGCAGTACTTC
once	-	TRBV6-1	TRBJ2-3	CASGRGATDTQYF	TGTGCCAGCGGCCGCGGGGCCACAGATACGCAGTATTTT
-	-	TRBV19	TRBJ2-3	CASSMGQGLASYTQYF	TGTGCCAGTAGTATGGGGCAGGGACTGGCAAGTTATACGCAGTATTTT
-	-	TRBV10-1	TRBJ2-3	CASSVSPASTDTQYF	TGCGCCAGCAGTGTTAGCCCAGCTAGCACAGATACGCAGTATTTT
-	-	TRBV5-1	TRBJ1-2	CASSLRTSDYGYTF	TGCGCCAGCAGCCTTCGGACATCCGACTATGGCTACACCTTC
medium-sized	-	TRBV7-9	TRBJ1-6	CASSIVSGRLNSPLHF	TGTGCCAGCAGCATAGTCTCGGGGAGGTTGAATTCACCCCTCCACTTT
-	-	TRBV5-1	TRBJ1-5	CASSFGGDNQPQHF	TGCGCCAGCAGCTTCGGGGGAGACAATCAGCCCCAGCATTTT
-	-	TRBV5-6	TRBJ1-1	CASSLVGAYTEAFF	TGTGCCAGCAGCTTGGTTGGGGCTTACACTGAAGCTTTCTTT
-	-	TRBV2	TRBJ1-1	CASSGRPGNTEAFF	TGTGCCAGCAGTGGTCGCCCCGGGAACACTGAAGCTTTCTTT
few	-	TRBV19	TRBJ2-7	CASSLTGSYEQYF	TGTGCCAGTAGTTTAACAGGCTCCTACGAGCAGTACTTC
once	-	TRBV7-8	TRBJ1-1	CASSLAGGVNTEAFF	TGTGCCAGCAGCTTAGCTGGGGGGGTGAACACTGAAGCTTTCTTT
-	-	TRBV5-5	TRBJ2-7	CASSLGPGSYEQYF	TGTGCCAGCAGCTTGGGGCCAGGCTCCTACGAGCAGTACTTC
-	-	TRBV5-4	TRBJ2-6	CASSLAGESGANVLTF	TGTGCCAGCAGCTTGGCCGGGGAATCTGGGGCCAACGTCCTGACTTTC
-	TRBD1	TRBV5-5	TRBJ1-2	CASSSQQGNYGYTF	TGTGCCAGCAGCTCTCAACAGGGGAACTATGGCTACACCTTC
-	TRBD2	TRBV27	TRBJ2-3	CASTPLAEALTDTQYF	TGTGCCAGCACCCCCCTAGCGGAAGCGCTCACAGATACGCAGTATTTT
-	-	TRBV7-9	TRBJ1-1	CASSLAGAVGTEAFF	TGTGCCAGCAGCTTAGCGGGGGCGGTGGGAACTGAAGCTTTCTTT
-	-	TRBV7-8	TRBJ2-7	CASSRTVTSYEQYF	TGTGCCAGCAGCCGAACAGTTACTTCCTACGAGCAGTACTTC
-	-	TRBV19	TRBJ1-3	CASSARGNTIYF	TGTGCCAGTAGTGCCCGGGGAAACACCATATATTTT
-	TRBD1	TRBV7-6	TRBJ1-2	CASSLAGTAVGAYGYTF	TGTGCCAGCAGCTTAGCTGGGACAGCCGTGGGAGCGTATGGCTACACCTTC
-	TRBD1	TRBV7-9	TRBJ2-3	CASSLTRRTGKVSDTQYF	TGTGCCAGCAGCTTAACAAGAAGGACAGGGAAGGTTTCAGATACGCAGTATTTT
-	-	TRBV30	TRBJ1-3	CAWSVGQTIYF	TGTGCCTGGAGTGTCGGACAAACCATATATTTT
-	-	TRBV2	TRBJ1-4	CASSGTAAANEKLFF	TGTGCCAGCAGTGGGACTGCCGCAGCTAATGAAAAACTGTTTTTT
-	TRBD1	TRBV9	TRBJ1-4	CASSVAPGQGAQKLFF	TGTGCCAGCAGCGTAGCCCCGGGACAGGGGGCGCAGAAACTGTTTTTT
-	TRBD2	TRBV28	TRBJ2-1	CASSGGRDNEQFF	TGTGCCAGCTCTGGCGGGAGAGATAATGAGCAGTTCTTC
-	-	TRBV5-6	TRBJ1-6	CASSQGLGDSPLHF	TGTGCCAGCAGCCAGGGGTTAGGGGATTCACCCCTCCACTTT
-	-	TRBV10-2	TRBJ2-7	CASSDPRTEKTYEQYF	TGCGCCAGCAGTGATCCCAGGACTGAAAAAACCTACGAGCAGTACTTC
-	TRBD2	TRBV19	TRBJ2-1	CASSGTSGGHSYNEQFF	TGTGCCAGTAGTGGGACTAGCGGGGGGCATAGTTACAATGAGCAGTTCTTC
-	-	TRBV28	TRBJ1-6	CASKGRYNSPLHF	TGTGCCAGCAAAGGGAGATATAATTCACCCCTCCACTTT
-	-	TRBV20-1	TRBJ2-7	CSSGSTREQYF	TGCAGCTCCGGGAGTACTCGCGAGCAGTACTTC
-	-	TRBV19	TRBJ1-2	CASSTTGTYGYTF	TGTGCCAGTAGTACCACAGGGACGTATGGCTACACCTTC
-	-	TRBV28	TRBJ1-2	CASSLGEYYGYTF	TGTGCCAGCAGTTTAGGGGAGTACTATGGCTACACCTTC
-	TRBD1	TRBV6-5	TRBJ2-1	CASSYRRTGLGEQFF	TGTGCCAGCAGTTACCGCCGGACAGGGCTCGGTGAGCAGTTCTTC
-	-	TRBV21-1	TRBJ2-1	CASSNLISGGTDNEQFF	TGTGCCAGCAGCAATCTCATCTCAGGGGGTACCGACAATGAGCAGTTCTTC
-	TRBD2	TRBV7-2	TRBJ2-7	CASSLARSGRADEQYF	TGTGCCAGCAGCTTAGCGCGGAGCGGGAGGGCCGACGAGCAGTACTTC
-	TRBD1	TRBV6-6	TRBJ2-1	CASSYATGTYNEQFF	TGTGCCAGCAGTTACGCGACAGGGACCTACAATGAGCAGTTCTTC
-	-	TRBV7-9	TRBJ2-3	CASSLTASTDTQYF	TGTGCCAGCAGCCTGACTGCTAGCACAGATACGCAGTATTTT
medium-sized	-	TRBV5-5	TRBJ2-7	CASSLSGGGYEQYF	TGTGCCAGCAGCTTGTCCGGGGGTGGGTACGAGCAGTACTTC
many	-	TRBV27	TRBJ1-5	CASRRDRDTYQPQHF	TGTGCCAGCAGACGGGACCGGGACACGTATCAGCCCCAGCATTTT
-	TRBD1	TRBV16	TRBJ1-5	CASSQNRGQPQHF	TGTGCCAGCAGCCAGAACAGGGGACAGCCCCAGCATTTT